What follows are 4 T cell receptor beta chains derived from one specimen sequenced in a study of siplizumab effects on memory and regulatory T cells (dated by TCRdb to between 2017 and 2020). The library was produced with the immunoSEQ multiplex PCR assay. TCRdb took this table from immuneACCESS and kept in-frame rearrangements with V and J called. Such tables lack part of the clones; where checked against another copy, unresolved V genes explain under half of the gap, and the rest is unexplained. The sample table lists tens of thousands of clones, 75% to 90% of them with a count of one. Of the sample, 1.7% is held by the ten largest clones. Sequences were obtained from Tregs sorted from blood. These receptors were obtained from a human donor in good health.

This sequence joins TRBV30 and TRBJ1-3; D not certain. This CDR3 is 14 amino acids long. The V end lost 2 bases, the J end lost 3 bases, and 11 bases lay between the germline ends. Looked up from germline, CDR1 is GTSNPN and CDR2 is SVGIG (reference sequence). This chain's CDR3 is CAWSSRTIGNTIYF. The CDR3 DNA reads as TGTGCCTGGAGTTCTCGGACGATTGGAAACACCATATATTTT.

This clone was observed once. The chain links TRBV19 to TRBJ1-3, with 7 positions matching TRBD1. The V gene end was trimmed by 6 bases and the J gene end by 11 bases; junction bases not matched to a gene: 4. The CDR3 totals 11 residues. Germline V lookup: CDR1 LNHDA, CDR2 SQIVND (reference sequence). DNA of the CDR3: TGTGCCAGTAGATTCGGACAGGCCATATATTTT. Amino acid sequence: CASRFGQAIYF.

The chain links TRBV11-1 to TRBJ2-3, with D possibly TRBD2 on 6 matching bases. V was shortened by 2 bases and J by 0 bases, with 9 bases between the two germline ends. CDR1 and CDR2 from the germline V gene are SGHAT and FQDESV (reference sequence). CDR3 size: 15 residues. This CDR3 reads CASSLRSGSTDTQYF. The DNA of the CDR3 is TGTGCCAGCAGCTTACGGAGCGGGAGCACAGATACGCAGTATTTT.

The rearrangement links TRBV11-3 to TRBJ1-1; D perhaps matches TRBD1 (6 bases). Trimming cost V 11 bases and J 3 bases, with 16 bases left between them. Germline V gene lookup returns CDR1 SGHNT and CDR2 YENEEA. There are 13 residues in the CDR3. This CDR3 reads CASGVAVDTEAFF. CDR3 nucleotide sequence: TGTGCCTCAGGGGTAGCCGTGGACACTGAAGCTTTCTTT.